These 25 T cell receptor beta chains were sequenced from one sample in a study of PD-L1 blockade in urothelial cancer. Method: immunoSEQ multiplex PCR; TCRdb's copy keeps in-frame clones and lacks some. The sample records 35,000 to 50,000 clones, 81% being singletons. The material was PBMCs, obtained around atezolizumab (anti-PD-L1) treatment. These receptors were obtained from a man aged 65 to 79 with urothelial cancer.

This clone was seen a handful of times. The chain combines TRBV27 with TRBJ2-7, with D perhaps TRBD2 (6 bases). V was pared by 5 bases and J by 6 bases, with 20 bases between. Germline loops: CDR1 MNHEY, CDR2 SMNVEV (reference sequence). CDR3 length: 15 amino acids. The CDR3 coding sequence is TGTGCCAGCAGTCCCTCGGGCGGGATTCGGGGCGAGCAGTACTTC. This encodes CASSPSGGIRGEQYF.

In this sample, this clone turned up once. The CDR3 spells CASSHFTRWDREGEQYF. CDR3 DNA: TGTGCCAGCAGCCATTTTACTAGGTGGGACAGGGAGGGCGAGCAGTACTTC. V is TRBV5-4 and J is TRBJ2-7; TRBD1 matches 9 bases. The CDR3 has 17 amino acids. The germline V gene encodes CDR1 SGHNT and CDR2 YYREEE (reference sequence). With V trimmed by 4 bases and J by 6 bases, 17 bases remained unmatched.

V is TRBV9 and J is TRBJ2-5; 10 bases fit TRBD2. V trimming: 0 bases; J trimming: 5 bases; junction bases outside the gene matches: 7. The CDR3 has 16 amino acids. CDR1 SGDLS and CDR2 YYNGEE come from the germline V gene. The DNA of the CDR3 is TGTGCCAGCAGCGTAGGTCGAACTAGCGGGATCGAGACCCAGTACTTC. Translation gives CASSVGRTSGIETQYF.

The genes are TRBV19 and TRBJ2-3, with 8 bases fitting TRBD1. CDR3 length: 16 residues. J was trimmed by 6 bases and V by 5 bases; bases with no gene match: 13. Germline V gene data show CDR1 as LNHDA and CDR2 as SQIVND (reference sequence). In DNA form, the CDR3 reads TGTGCCAGTAGTGTTGACAGGGGCGGTTCGTTGGATACGCAGTATTTT. Translation gives CASSVDRGGSLDTQYF.

The chain carries TRBV29-1 and TRBJ1-2; no reliable D call. Germline loops: CDR1 SQVTM, CDR2 ANQGSEA. This CDR3 comprises 11 residues. The CDR3 is CNPRGFEGYTF. For the CDR3, the DNA is TGCAACCCGAGAGGGTTTGAGGGCTACACCTTC.

This chain uses TRBV10-3 with TRBJ1-3; no reliable D call. The V end was cut by 4 bases, the J end by 2 bases, with 15 bases between. Germline values: CDR1 ENHRY, CDR2 SYGVKD. The CDR3 is 16 residues long. The CDR3 nucleotides read TGTGCCATCAGTGCACAGCAAGTGATCGCTGGAAACACCATATATTTT. Translating gives CAISAQQVIAGNTIYF.

The genes are TRBV12-5 and TRBJ2-2, with 8 bases lining up with TRBD1. Germline V gene sequence: CDR1 LGHNT, CDR2 FRNRAP. V trimming: 2 bases; J trimming: 7 bases; junction bases outside the gene matches: 6. The CDR3 runs to 15 residues. The CDR3 nucleotides read TGTGCTAGTGGTTTGCCTCAGGGGGCTATCGGGGAGCTGTTTTTT. Its translation: CASGLPQGAIGELFF.

The genes are TRBV7-7 and TRBJ2-3, with D perhaps TRBD2 (6 bases). With 1 base removed from V and 2 bases from J, the gap between germline ends came to 7 bases. CDR1 is SSHAT and CDR2 is FNYEAQ in the germline V gene (reference sequence). This CDR3 is 14 amino acids long. The CDR3 is CASSLGGDTDTQYF. DNA of the CDR3: TGTGCCAGCAGCTTAGGGGGGGACACAGATACGCAGTATTTT.

This chain links TRBV2 with TRBJ2-2; 7 nucleotides agree with TRBD1. This CDR3 contains 14 residues. Trimming took 7 bases from V and 1 from J; bases not matched to a gene: 3. Germline assignment: CDR1 SNHLY and CDR2 FYNNEI. CDR3 loop: CASTGGRNTGELFF. CDR3 DNA sequence: TGTGCCAGCACAGGGGGTAGGAACACCGGGGAGCTGTTTTTT.

The chain employs TRBV7-2 and TRBJ2-5; a weak D match, TRBD1 (6 bases). Germline V gene lookup returns CDR1 SGHTA and CDR2 FQGNSA. Trimming cost V 1 base and J 5 bases, with 20 bases left between them. CDR3 length: 17 residues. DNA of the CDR3: TGTGCCAGCAGCTTAGGGGCGAGGGGGACCACAACGGAGACCCAGTACTTC. Its protein product is CASSLGARGTTTETQYF. The full variable domain, rest sourced from reference TRBV7-2 and TRBJ2-5, is GAGVSQSPSNKVTEKGKDVELRCDPISGHTALYWYRQSLGQGLEFLIYFQGNSAPDKSGLPSDRFSAERTGGSVSTLTIQRTQQEDSAVYLCASSLGARGTTTETQYFGPGTRLLVL.

The chain combines TRBV5-1 with TRBJ2-2; 9 bases are shared with TRBD1. V shed 7 bases, J shed 8 bases, and the junction held 12 bases outside the gene matches. The CDR3 totals 15 residues. Germline V gives CDR1 SGHRS, CDR2 YFSETQ. In nucleotides, the CDR3 is TGCGCCAGCGGGCCGGGGGACAGGGATTTGGGGGAGCTGTTTTTT. It translates to CASGPGDRDLGELFF.

The V call is TRBV9, the J call TRBJ2-5; TRBD2 matches 14 bases. This CDR3 has 15 residues. Germline trimming cut 6 bases from V and 3 bases from J; bases unmatched to any gene: 4. CDR1 and CDR2 (germline): SGDLS, YYNGEE. The DNA for the CDR3 is TGTGCCAGCATTCCGGGACTAGCGGGGGAAGAGACCCAGTACTTC. It is translated as CASIPGLAGEETQYF.

V and J are TRBV5-6 and TRBJ2-4; the D is unclear. Trimming took off 2 bases at V and 2 bases at J, with 8 bases between the two ends. The germline V gene has CDR1 SGHDT and CDR2 YYEEEE. CDR3 length: 14 amino acids. The DNA of the CDR3 is TGTGCCAGCAGCTTTGCGGAGACCAAAAACATTCAGTACTTC. Translated, it gives CASSFAETKNIQYF.

The chain couples TRBV9 to TRBJ2-2; 8 nucleotides match TRBD2. The CDR3 runs 17 residues. The trim removed 3 bases at V and 1 base at J, leaving 8 bases unmatched. Germline CDR1 SGDLS, CDR2 YYNGEE. The CDR3 DNA reads as TGTGCCAGCAGCGACCGCAGGACTAGCCGGAACACCGGGGAGCTGTTTTTT. Amino acids: CASSDRRTSRNTGELFF.

The CDR3 protein is CASTLGVTGGRKQFF. CDR3 nucleotide sequence: TGTGCCAGCACCCTGGGGGTGACAGGGGGCAGGAAGCAGTTCTTC. The chain recombines TRBV28 with TRBJ2-1; 10 nucleotides align to TRBD1. The CDR3 length is 15 residues. The trim removed 7 bases at V and 11 bases at J, leaving 14 bases unmatched. The V gene's germline CDR1 is MDHEN and CDR2 SYDVKM.

The chain combines TRBV5-1 with TRBJ2-1; 8 nucleotides match TRBD2. CDR1 is SGHRS and CDR2 is YFSETQ in the germline V gene. V lost 4 bases to trimming and J lost 0 bases; unmatched junction nucleotides: 3. The CDR3 runs to 15 residues. The CDR3 DNA sequence: TGCGCCAGCAGCCAAAGCGGGAGCTCCTACAATGAGCAGTTCTTC. Encoded protein: CASSQSGSSYNEQFF.

The gene calls are TRBV19 and TRBJ1-5; D uncertain. Trimming shortened V by 0 bases and J by 0 bases, and 9 bases separated the two germline ends. This CDR3 contains 16 residues. Germline V gives CDR1 LNHDA, CDR2 SQIVND (reference sequence). The chain's CDR3 is CASSIDTAYSNQPQHF. For the CDR3, the DNA is TGTGCCAGTAGTATAGATACAGCTTATAGCAATCAGCCCCAGCATTTT.

The V call is TRBV10-2, the J call TRBJ1-1; D may be TRBD1 (6 bases). The CDR3 sequence is 20 residues long. Trimming left V 5 bases short and J 1 base short, with 29 bases between. Germline assignment: CDR1 WSHSY and CDR2 SAAADI. CDR3 DNA: TGCGCCAGCAGTATACCATCCCGACAGGCATTAAGGGTACAGAACACTGAAGCTTTCTTT. It translates to CASSIPSRQALRVQNTEAFF.

The chain uses TRBV4-3 and TRBJ2-7, with 9 bases lining up with TRBD1. Per the germline V gene, CDR1 is LGHNA and CDR2 is YSLEER. The CDR3 is 15 amino acids. The V gene end was trimmed by 5 bases and the J gene end by 0 bases; junction bases not matched to a gene: 5. CDR3 region: CASSEGQGSSYEQYF. As DNA, the CDR3 is TGCGCCAGCAGCGAAGGACAGGGGAGCTCCTACGAGCAGTACTTC.

V usage is TRBV10-3 and J usage is TRBJ1-1; possible D gene TRBD1, 5 bases. The CDR3 has 15 amino acids. V gave up 3 bases and J gave up 0 bases, with 11 bases separating them. The germline CDR1 and CDR2 sequences are ENHRY and SYGVKD. CDR3 region: CAISDNGALNTEAFF. CDR3 in DNA: TGTGCCATCAGTGACAATGGGGCCCTGAACACTGAAGCTTTCTTT.

The CDR3 DNA follows: TGTGCCAGCAGCTCCGCCGGTGGGGGGTTGGGTGGCTACACCTTC. Encoded protein: CASSSAGGGLGGYTF. The chain has TRBV7-9 and TRBJ1-2; perhaps TRBD1 as D (5 bases). V lost 4 bases and J 7 bases, leaving 19 bases between the germline ends. The germline V gene has CDR1 SEHNR and CDR2 FQNEAQ (reference sequence). This CDR3 is 15 amino acids long. The full variable domain, in which reference TRBV7-9 and TRBJ1-2 provide the parts outside the CDR3, is DTGVSQNPRHKITKRGQNVTFRCDPISEHNRLYWYRQTLGQGPEFLTYFQNEAQLEKSRLLSDRFSAERPKGSFSTLEIQRTEQGDSAMYLCASSSAGGGLGGYTFGSGTRLTVV.

The rearrangement uses TRBV11-2 and TRBJ2-1; 14 bases line up with TRBD2. In germline, CDR1 is SGHAT, CDR2 FQNNGV. The CDR3 contains 17 residues. The V segment lost 4 bases and the J segment 4 bases; nucleotides outside the gene matches: 6. CDR3 amino acids: CASSSGGTSGRYNEQFF. The CDR3 DNA follows: TGTGCCAGCAGCTCCGGCGGGACTAGCGGGAGATACAATGAGCAGTTCTTC.

This clone occurred a few times. The gene calls are TRBV4-3 and TRBJ2-5; tentative D call: TRBD2 (5 bases). The germline gives CDR1 LGHNA, CDR2 YSLEER. V gave up 4 bases and J gave up 4 bases, with 22 bases separating them. This CDR3 contains 17 residues. CDR3 residues: CASSPYHQLAVVETQYF. CDR3 nucleotide sequence: TGCGCCAGCAGCCCTTACCACCAGCTAGCCGTTGTAGAGACCCAGTACTTC.

The CDR3 loop reads CSANSGYEQYF. Written as DNA, the CDR3 is TGCAGTGCTAATTCAGGGTACGAGCAGTACTTC. The chain carries TRBV20-1 and TRBJ2-7, with D tentatively TRBD1 (5 bases). V was trimmed by 4 bases and J by 4 bases, leaving 8 bases between them. The CDR3 sequence is 11 residues long. Germline-derived CDR1 and CDR2 are DFQATT and SNEGSKA (reference sequence).

The chain joins TRBV7-9 to TRBJ1-5; the D is unclear. Germline V CDR1 and CDR2: SEHNR, FQNEAQ (reference sequence). With 0 bases removed from V and 3 bases from J, the gap between germline ends came to 6 bases. This CDR3 has 14 amino acids. CDR3 DNA sequence: TGTGCCAGCAGCTTAGCTGGCCTCAATCAGCCCCAGCATTTT. This translates into CASSLAGLNQPQHF.